This entry features one T cell receptor beta chain sequence. The V segment lost 4 bases and the J segment 4 bases; nucleotides outside the gene matches: 4. Germline loops: CDR1 SGHDT, CDR2 YYEEEE. The CDR3 loop spans 13 amino acids. The record originates from a study of OX40 agonist ivuxolimab in advanced cancers. The method was immunoSEQ multiplex PCR; TCRdb's version includes in-frame clones alone and lacks a portion of them. The sample has fewer than 75,000 clones; approximately 80% are singletons. This receptor was obtained from an adult with an advanced solid tumor such as melanoma, head and neck, liver or kidney cancer. The chain is built from TRBV5-6 and TRBJ2-5, with TRBD1 matching 7 bases. This specimen consisted of CD4+ or CD8+ T cells sorted from blood, obtained in a trial of the OX40 agonist ivuxolimab. CDR3 DNA sequence: TGTGCCAGCAGCGGGACAGCCATAGAGACCCAGTACTTC. This codes for CASSGTAIETQYF.